The clone carrying this T cell receptor (beta chain) has a handful of counts. This specimen comes from a study of blood T cell repertoires in COVID-19. TCRdb keeps only in-frame clones here, not all; method: immunoSEQ multiplex PCR. The sample consists of about 55,000 clones, roughly four fifths of them appearing once. The sample consisted of peripheral blood. The sequence derives from a woman in her sixties or seventies with acute or convalescent COVID-19.

Here the CDR3 reads CASSLNGVLDTQYF. The CDR3 DNA reads TGTGCCAGCAGCTTGAACGGGGTCCTGGATACGCAGTATTTT. This chain connects TRBV7-8 to TRBJ2-3; D may be TRBD2 (5 bases). The CDR3 is 14 amino acids. Germline V lookup: CDR1 SGHVS, CDR2 FQNEAQ. V shed 3 bases and J shed 6 bases, with 13 bases lying between them.